Sequencing of this T cell receptor beta chain was carried out in a study of hypomethylating agent response in myelodysplastic syndrome (dated by TCRdb to the early 2020s). About the full investigation: The hypomethylating agent given was azacitidine in about 70% of the 11 patients and decitabine in 3 of 11 patients. TET2 was the most frequent mutation, present in about 45% of the 11 patients. Among the myelodysplastic syndrome patients in the cohort, under 10 were male and 2 were female. Four or five patients did not respond, whereas roughly six responded with either complete response or hematologic improvement. Response was defined as complete response or hematologic improvement, and patients who met neither criterion were classified as non-responders. Patients had a mean age of approximately 72 +/- 6.3 years, and a diploid cytogenetic profile was the most common.

A word on this clone: Its recognized antigen is unknown. No base quality values were provided; no much bigger clone lies one nucleotide off.

Overall study results and their limits: The shared GLIPH2 clusters might recognize novel MDS antigens, but this possibility was not confirmed and requires experimental validation. No significant change in richness, rarefaction diversity or clonality was detected after hypomethylating agent treatment, either across all patients or within response groups. Novel clonotypes appeared more often in responders, whereas non-responders had more contracted clonotypes after treatment. Age matching of healthy control donors to MDS patients was not performed, and the MDS versus healthy comparison could have been impacted by this lack of age matching. Only around ten patients were analyzed, so the cohort was small.

T-cell subsets were not sorted, so the analysis was performed on bulk bone marrow. Bone marrow from over 10 myelodysplastic syndrome patients was immunosequenced for TCR beta CDR3 regions before and after hypomethylating agent therapy. For longitudinal repertoire tracking, every patient provided one baseline bone marrow and two to three bone marrows collected at different post-treatment timepoints. Genomic DNA was extracted from whole bone marrow, and quality was checked by TapeStation, NanoDrop OneC and PicoGreen assays. The library was generated by the immunoSEQ multiplex PCR assay. Survey resolution was applied, with two replicates of around 200 ng each being run for a total of 400 ng of DNA per sample. The hsTCRB kit detected rearranged TCRB sequences in genomic DNA using multiplex PCR primers targeting V and J genes. The first PCR used the QIAGEN Multiplex PCR Kit for around 33 cycles to amplify the CDR3 region. A second PCR of roughly 8 cycles attached sample barcodes and Illumina adapters to each replicate. Pooled libraries were quantified using a QuantStudio 6 and the KAPA library quantification kit. Roughly 15 pM of pooled libraries was sequenced on an Illumina MiSeq using 156-cycle single-end reads and a 15-cycle index read. The original pipeline was this. Of fewer than 200,000 unique clonotypes, more than 1.5% were flagged by VDJdb annotation as previously reported viral-epitope-specific clonotypes. Raw reads were processed into normalized, annotated TCRB repertoires with the immunoSEQ Data Assistant and immunoSEQ Analyzer. BioAnalyzer and version 0.6.5 of the immunarch R package were the tools used for clonotype analysis. Richness was estimated after downsampling every repertoire to the clone count of the smallest repertoire. Clonotypes were classified as expanded, contracted or novel by Fisher's exact tests, with novel defined as zero frequency before treatment. Significantly changed CDR3 beta sequences were clustered with GLIPH2 at simulation_depth=1000 and kmer_min_depth=3, and CDR3s shorter than five residues were left out. Imported from immuneACCESS, the table was reduced by TCRdb to in-frame sequences with V and J called. These copies leave out some clones; in studies compared against another copy, an unresolved V gene accounts for under half, and the cause of the remainder is not known. V and J calls and clone size come straight from that table; D and trimming were deduced from the DNA. The sample table shows fewer than 7,500 clones, and approximately 84% are seen once. The leading ten clones occupy about a tenth of the sample.

Sequenced here: bone marrow, sampled before or after starting hypomethylating agent treatment for myelodysplastic syndrome (not recorded which). The TCR sequence derives from a human donor with myelodysplastic syndrome.

Here the CDR3 is given as CAIRQDRSNTEAFF. Here is the DNA: TGTGCCATCAGACAAGACCGCTCGAACACTGAAGCTTTCTTT. This receptor chain uses TRBV10-3 and TRBJ1-1, with an unclear D gene assignment. V is cut by 6 bases and J by 1 base, and the space between the germline ends is 12 bases. The CDR3 contains 14 residues, cysteine and phenylalanine counted. Only the CDR3 region is kept as DNA, spanning 42 bases read in frame from base 1. CDR1 and CDR2 are read off the germline V gene as ENHRY and SYGVKD.